This T cell receptor beta chain came from a study of glioma-infiltrating T cells after dendritic cell vaccination. With respect to this clone: Its antigen is currently unknown.

Clones were sequenced by immunoSEQ multiplex PCR, and TCRdb holds only the in-frame ones, with some missing. Of tens of thousands of clones in the sample, 90% to 95% are singletons; the top ten hold 2.2%. Findings and caveats of the study: TCR clonality showed no direct relationship with survival.

The V and J ends lost 3 bases and 2 bases, in that order; junction bases with no gene match: 3. This CDR3 region has 14 residues. CDR1 is LGHNT and CDR2 is FRNRAP in the germline V gene. The chain joins TRBV12-5 to TRBJ2-5; 7 bases line up with TRBD2. The origin of this receptor is a human donor with glioblastoma. The specimen comprised blood, sampled before dendritic cell vaccination. The CDR3 region is CASGFGGGQETQYF. The DNA of the CDR3 is TGTGCTAGTGGTTTTGGCGGGGGACAAGAGACCCAGTACTTC. Based on the CDR3 plus reference TRBV12-5 and TRBJ2-5, the full variable domain is DARVTQTPRHKVTEMGQEVTMRCQPILGHNTVFWYRQTMMQGLELLAYFRNRAPLDDSGMPKDRFSAEMPDATLATLKIQPSEPRDSAVYFCASGFGGGQETQYFGPGTRLLVL.